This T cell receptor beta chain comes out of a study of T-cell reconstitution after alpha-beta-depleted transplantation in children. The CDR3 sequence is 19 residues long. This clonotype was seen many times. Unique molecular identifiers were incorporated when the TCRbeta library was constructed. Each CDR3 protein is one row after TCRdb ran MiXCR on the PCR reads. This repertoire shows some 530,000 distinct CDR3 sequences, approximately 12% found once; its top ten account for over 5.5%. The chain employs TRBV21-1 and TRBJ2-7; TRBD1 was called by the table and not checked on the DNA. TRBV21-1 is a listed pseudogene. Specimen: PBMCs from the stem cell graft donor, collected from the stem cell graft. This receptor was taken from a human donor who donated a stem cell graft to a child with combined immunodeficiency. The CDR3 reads CASSPLETGEGYPIYEQYF. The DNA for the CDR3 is TGTGCCAGCAGCCCTCTTGAGACAGGGGAAGGCTATCCCATCTACGAGCAGTACTTC.